Listed below are T cell receptor beta chains from one sample, sequenced in a study of blood T cell repertoires in COVID-19. The data were produced by immunoSEQ multiplex PCR, yet TCRdb's version contains in-frame clones alone and is incomplete. Among under 300,000 clones listed, 75% to 90% were seen once. The sample taken for sequencing was peripheral blood. The receptors come from a woman aged 25 to 39 with active or convalescent COVID-19. Both conserved end residues are part of each CDR3. Each record gives: V gene, clone size, J gene, D gene, CDR3 protein, CDR3 DNA. D genes are given only for firm matches. For some rows the clone size is stated as once, few or many, or as a class when expanded; others skip it.

V gene: TRBV24-1; clone size: -; J gene: TRBJ2-5; D gene: TRBD2; CDR3 protein: CATSASGQETQYF; CDR3 DNA: TGTGCCACCAGTGCTAGCGGTCAAGAGACCCAGTACTTC
V gene: TRBV18; clone size: -; J gene: TRBJ1-2; D gene: -; CDR3 protein: CASSPRQNYGYTF; CDR3 DNA: TGTGCCAGCTCACCTCGACAGAACTATGGCTACACCTTC
V gene: TRBV28; clone size: -; J gene: TRBJ1-1; D gene: TRBD1; CDR3 protein: CASSLLGQGETEAFF; CDR3 DNA: TGTGCCAGCAGTTTACTGGGACAGGGTGAGACTGAAGCTTTCTTT
V gene: TRBV6-5; clone size: -; J gene: TRBJ1-6; D gene: -; CDR3 protein: CASSSGTPHSPLHF; CDR3 DNA: TGTGCCAGCAGTTCCGGGACACCGCATTCACCCCTCCACTTT
V gene: TRBV29-1; clone size: -; J gene: TRBJ1-2; D gene: -; CDR3 protein: CSVVTGVGYTF; CDR3 DNA: TGCAGCGTTGTGACAGGCGTCGGCTACACCTTC
V gene: TRBV7-2; clone size: -; J gene: TRBJ1-2; D gene: -; CDR3 protein: CASSQGPTGNYGYTF; CDR3 DNA: TGTGCCAGCAGTCAAGGTCCCACGGGTAACTATGGCTACACCTTC
V gene: TRBV3-1/TRBV3-2; clone size: -; J gene: TRBJ2-5; D gene: -; CDR3 protein: CASSQVSGGETQYF; CDR3 DNA: TGTGCCAGCAGCCAGGTGTCCGGGGGAGAGACCCAGTACTTC
V gene: TRBV5-1; clone size: -; J gene: TRBJ2-3; D gene: -; CDR3 protein: CASSLRSGPDTQYF; CDR3 DNA: TGCGCCAGCAGCTTGAGGAGCGGTCCAGATACGCAGTATTTT
V gene: TRBV9; clone size: once; J gene: TRBJ2-2; D gene: -; CDR3 protein: CASSHPPSFTGELFF; CDR3 DNA: TGTGCCAGCAGCCACCCCCCTAGCTTCACCGGGGAGCTGTTTTTT
V gene: TRBV29-1; clone size: -; J gene: TRBJ1-3; D gene: -; CDR3 protein: CSVEVTGSGNTIYF; CDR3 DNA: TGCAGCGTTGAAGTGACGGGTTCTGGAAACACCATATATTTT
V gene: TRBV19; clone size: -; J gene: TRBJ1-2; D gene: -; CDR3 protein: CASSTQGNYGYTF; CDR3 DNA: TGTGCCAGTAGTACACAGGGCAACTATGGCTACACCTTC
V gene: TRBV5-6; clone size: -; J gene: TRBJ1-5; D gene: -; CDR3 protein: CASSLERNQPQHF; CDR3 DNA: TGTGCCAGCAGCTTAGAGCGTAATCAGCCCCAGCATTTT
V gene: TRBV30; clone size: -; J gene: TRBJ2-7; D gene: -; CDR3 protein: CAWTLRGPSEQYF; CDR3 DNA: TGTGCCTGGACCCTAAGGGGTCCCTCCGAGCAGTACTTC
V gene: TRBV7-3; clone size: -; J gene: TRBJ2-2; D gene: TRBD1; CDR3 protein: CASSFGTGPGELFF; CDR3 DNA: TGTGCCAGCAGCTTCGGGACAGGCCCCGGGGAGCTGTTTTTT
V gene: TRBV6-6; clone size: once; J gene: TRBJ2-5; D gene: -; CDR3 protein: CASSSHPLGAEETQYF; CDR3 DNA: TGTGCCAGCAGTTCCCACCCCCTGGGGGCGGAGGAGACCCAGTACTTC
V gene: TRBV5-1; clone size: -; J gene: TRBJ1-1; D gene: TRBD1; CDR3 protein: CASSKGFRTGALNTEAFF; CDR3 DNA: TGCGCCAGCAGCAAAGGATTTCGGACAGGGGCCTTGAACACTGAAGCTTTCTTT
V gene: TRBV15; clone size: -; J gene: TRBJ1-6; D gene: TRBD1; CDR3 protein: CATSRDRGQNYNSPLHF; CDR3 DNA: TGTGCCACCAGCAGAGATAGGGGACAGAACTATAATTCACCCCTCCACTTT
V gene: TRBV4-1; clone size: few; J gene: TRBJ2-1; D gene: -; CDR3 protein: CASSQTGSASRYNEQFF; CDR3 DNA: TGCGCCAGCAGCCAGACCGGCAGTGCTAGTAGATACAATGAGCAGTTCTTC
V gene: TRBV9; clone size: -; J gene: TRBJ1-6; D gene: TRBD1; CDR3 protein: CASSATDRGLVSPLHF; CDR3 DNA: TGTGCCAGCAGCGCAACGGACAGGGGGCTAGTTTCACCCCTCCACTTT
V gene: TRBV9; clone size: -; J gene: TRBJ1-2; D gene: -; CDR3 protein: CASSEIADSTNYGYTF; CDR3 DNA: TGTGCCAGCAGCGAAATCGCGGACAGCACTAACTATGGCTACACCTTC
V gene: TRBV24-1; clone size: -; J gene: TRBJ1-5; D gene: -; CDR3 protein: CATSPPPTSYSNQPQHF; CDR3 DNA: TGTGCCACCAGTCCACCGCCGACATCCTATAGCAATCAGCCCCAGCATTTT
V gene: TRBV6-1; clone size: -; J gene: TRBJ2-7; D gene: -; CDR3 protein: CASSEAMGPGGRYEQYF; CDR3 DNA: TGTGCCAGCAGTGAAGCGATGGGGCCGGGCGGTAGGTACGAGCAGTACTTC
V gene: TRBV6-1; clone size: -; J gene: TRBJ1-1; D gene: -; CDR3 protein: CASSEGQVYGTEAFF; CDR3 DNA: TGTGCCAGCAGTGAAGGGCAGGTTTATGGCACTGAAGCTTTCTTT
V gene: TRBV10-3; clone size: -; J gene: TRBJ1-5; D gene: -; CDR3 protein: CAISDRDSSQPQHF; CDR3 DNA: TGTGCCATCAGTGACAGGGATTCAAGTCAGCCCCAGCATTTT